This is a list of T cell receptor beta chains from one sample in a study of high-grade serous ovarian cancer treatment subgroups. Profiled with immunoSEQ multiplex PCR; TCRdb holds only in-frame clones, not every one. Here the sample spans approximately 6,000 clones, about 80% being singletons. The sequenced material came from tumor tissue. The receptors come from a human donor with high-grade serous ovarian cancer. Each CDR3 is given with its conserved first and last residue. Only part of the rows carry a size: once, few, many, or a class if the clone is expanded.

CDR3aa,len,v_gene,abundance
CASSQDQVGSGLNEQFF,17,TRBV4-3,NA
CASSTGGQLYGYTF,14,TRBV19,NA
CAWRRAGLGGNTIYF,15,TRBV30,NA
CASSSQGDRAFHF,13,TRBV10-1,few
CASSQGASYNEQFF,14,TRBV18,NA
CASSSGARTSSYEQYF,16,TRBV7-2,once
CASSPQEGPDTEAFF,15,TRBV18,NA
CASTPGKTLCNTEAFF,16,TRBV6-4,NA
CASSDVGFYEQYF,13,TRBV10-2,few
CASSLAAGVGYDYGYTF,17,TRBV5-6,NA
CASSLVVGKDIQYF,14,TRBV7-2,NA
CASSMITEAFF,11,TRBV28,NA
CASTRGWTEAFF,12,TRBV28,NA
CASSKARVTIYF,12,TRBV21-1,NA
CASRETGPFGTEAFF,15,TRBV7-9,few
CASSATGVSLNEQFF,15,TRBV6-1,NA
CASSSLTGQGDEQFF,15,TRBV7-9,NA
CASSPRLAGASDTQYF,16,TRBV7-2,NA
CASSIGTGISSYNEQFF,17,TRBV19,NA
CASSLDYEQYF,11,TRBV5-1,NA
CASSFGFLTGELFF,14,TRBV27,NA
CAISGGGAPDQPQHF,15,TRBV10-3,once
CASRPNPGVGETQYF,15,TRBV19,NA
CASSYFLAADTQYF,14,TRBV6-6,NA
CASSSRPSSGRARTGELFF,19,TRBV18,NA
CATSPQSYEAFF,12,TRBV30,NA
CASSPYGVGYGYTF,14,TRBV4-1,once
CASRRQASYGYTF,13,TRBV6-1,NA
CASKAGPLNTEAFF,14,TRBV6-6,NA
CASSLDMNTEAFF,13,TRBV11-3,NA